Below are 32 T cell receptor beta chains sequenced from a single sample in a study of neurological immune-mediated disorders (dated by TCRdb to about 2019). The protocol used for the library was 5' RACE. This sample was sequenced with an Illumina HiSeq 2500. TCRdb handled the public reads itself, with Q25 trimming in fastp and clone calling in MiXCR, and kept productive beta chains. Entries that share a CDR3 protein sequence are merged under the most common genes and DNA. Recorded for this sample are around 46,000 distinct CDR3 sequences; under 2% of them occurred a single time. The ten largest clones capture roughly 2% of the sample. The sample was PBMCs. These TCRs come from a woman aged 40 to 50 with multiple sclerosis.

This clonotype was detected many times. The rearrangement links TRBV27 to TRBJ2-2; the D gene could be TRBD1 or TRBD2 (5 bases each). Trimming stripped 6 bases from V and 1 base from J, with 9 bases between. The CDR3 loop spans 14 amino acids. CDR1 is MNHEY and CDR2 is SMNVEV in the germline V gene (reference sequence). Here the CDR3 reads CASRRDVNTGELFF. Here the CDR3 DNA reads TGTGCCAGCAGACGGGACGTGAACACCGGGGAGCTGTTTTTT.

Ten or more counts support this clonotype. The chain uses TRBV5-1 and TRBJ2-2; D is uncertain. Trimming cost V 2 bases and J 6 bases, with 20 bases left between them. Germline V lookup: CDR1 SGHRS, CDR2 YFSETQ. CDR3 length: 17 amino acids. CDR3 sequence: CASSFDAARIDAGELFF. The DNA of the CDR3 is TGCGCCAGCAGCTTTGATGCAGCGCGAATTGATGCCGGGGAGCTGTTTTTT.

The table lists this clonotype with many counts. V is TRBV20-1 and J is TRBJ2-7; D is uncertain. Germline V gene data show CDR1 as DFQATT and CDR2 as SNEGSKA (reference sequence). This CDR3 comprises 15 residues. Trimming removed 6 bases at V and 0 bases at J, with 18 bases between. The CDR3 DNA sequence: TGCAGTGCCCCACCGGCCTCCAGATTCTCCTACGAGCAGTACTTC. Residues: CSAPPASRFSYEQYF.

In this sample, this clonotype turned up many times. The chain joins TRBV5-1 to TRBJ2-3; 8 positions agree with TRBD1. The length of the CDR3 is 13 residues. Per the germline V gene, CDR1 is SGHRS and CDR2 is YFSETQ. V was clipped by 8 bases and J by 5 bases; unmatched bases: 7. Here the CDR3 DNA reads TGCGCCAGTAGTCAGGGGGCGGAAGATACGCAGTATTTT. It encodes CASSQGAEDTQYF.

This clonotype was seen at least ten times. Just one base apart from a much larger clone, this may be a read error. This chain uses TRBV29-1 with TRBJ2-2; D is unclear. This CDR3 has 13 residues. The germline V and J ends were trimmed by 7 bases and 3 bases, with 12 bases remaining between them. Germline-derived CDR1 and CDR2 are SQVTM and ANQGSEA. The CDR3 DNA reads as TGCAGCGAACGGTACTGGGACACCGGGGAGCTGTTTTTT. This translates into CSERYWDTGELFF.

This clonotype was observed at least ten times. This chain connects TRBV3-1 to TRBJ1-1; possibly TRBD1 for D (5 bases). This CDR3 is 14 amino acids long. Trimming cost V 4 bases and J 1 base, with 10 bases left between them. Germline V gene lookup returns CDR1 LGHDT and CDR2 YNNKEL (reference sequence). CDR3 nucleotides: TGTGCCAGCAGCCTCAATGGGGCGAACACTGAAGCTTTCTTT. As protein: CASSLNGANTEAFF.

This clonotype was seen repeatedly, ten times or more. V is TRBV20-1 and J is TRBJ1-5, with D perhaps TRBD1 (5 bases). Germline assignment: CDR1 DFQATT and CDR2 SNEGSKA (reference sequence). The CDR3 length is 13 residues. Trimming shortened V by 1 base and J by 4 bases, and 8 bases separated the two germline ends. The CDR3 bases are TGCAGTGCTAGAGGGACACTAAATCAGCCCCAGCATTTT. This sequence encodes CSARGTLNQPQHF.

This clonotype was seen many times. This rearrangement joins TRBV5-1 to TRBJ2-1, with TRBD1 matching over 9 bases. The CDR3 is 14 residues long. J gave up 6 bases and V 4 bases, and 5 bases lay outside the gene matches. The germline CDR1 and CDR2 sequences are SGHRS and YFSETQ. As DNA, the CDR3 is TGCGCCAGCAGCGCCGGACAGGGGATCAATGAGCAGTTCTTC. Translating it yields CASSAGQGINEQFF.

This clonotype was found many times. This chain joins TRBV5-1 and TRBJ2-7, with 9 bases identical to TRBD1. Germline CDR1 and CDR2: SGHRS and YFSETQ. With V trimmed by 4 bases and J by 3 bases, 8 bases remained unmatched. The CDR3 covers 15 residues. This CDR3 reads CASSPRQGDDYEQYF. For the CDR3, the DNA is TGCGCCAGCAGCCCTAGACAGGGGGATGACTACGAGCAGTACTTC.

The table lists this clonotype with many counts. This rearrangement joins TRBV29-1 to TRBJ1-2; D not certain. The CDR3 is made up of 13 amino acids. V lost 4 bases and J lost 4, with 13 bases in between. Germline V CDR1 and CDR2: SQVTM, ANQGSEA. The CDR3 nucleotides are TGCAGCGTTGTGGACCCATGGCCCTATGGCTACACCTTC. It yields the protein CSVVDPWPYGYTF.

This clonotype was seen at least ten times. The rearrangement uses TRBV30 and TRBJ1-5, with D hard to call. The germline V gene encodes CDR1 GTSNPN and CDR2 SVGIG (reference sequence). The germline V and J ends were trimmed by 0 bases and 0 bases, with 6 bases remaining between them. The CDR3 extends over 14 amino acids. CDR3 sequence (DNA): TGTGCCTGGAGTGTAAGATATAGCAATCAGCCCCAGCATTTT. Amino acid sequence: CAWSVRYSNQPQHF.

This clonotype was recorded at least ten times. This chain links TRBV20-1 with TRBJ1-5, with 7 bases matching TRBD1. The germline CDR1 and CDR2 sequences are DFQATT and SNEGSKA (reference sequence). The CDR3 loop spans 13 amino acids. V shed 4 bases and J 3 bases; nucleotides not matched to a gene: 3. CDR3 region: CSAKTGNNQPQHF. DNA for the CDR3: TGCAGTGCTAAGACAGGGAACAATCAGCCCCAGCATTTT.

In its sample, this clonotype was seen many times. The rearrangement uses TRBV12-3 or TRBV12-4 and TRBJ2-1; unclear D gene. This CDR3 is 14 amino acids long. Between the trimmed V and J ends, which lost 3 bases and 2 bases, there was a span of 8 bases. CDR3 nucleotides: TGTGCCAGCAGTTTTAGCAAGGCCTACAATGAGCAGTTCTTC. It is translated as CASSFSKAYNEQFF.

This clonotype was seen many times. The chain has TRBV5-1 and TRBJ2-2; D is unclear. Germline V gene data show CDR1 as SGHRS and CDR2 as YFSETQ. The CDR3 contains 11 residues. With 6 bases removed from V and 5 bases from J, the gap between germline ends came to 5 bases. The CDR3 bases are TGCGCCAGCACAGAGACCGGGGAGCTGTTTTTT. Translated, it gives CASTETGELFF. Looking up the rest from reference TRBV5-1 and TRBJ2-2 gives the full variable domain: KAGVTQTPRYLIKTRGQQVTLSCSPISGHRSVSWYQQTPGQGLQFLFEYFSETQRNKGNFPGRFSGRQFSNSRSEMNVSTLELGDSALYLCASTETGELFFGEGSRLTVL.

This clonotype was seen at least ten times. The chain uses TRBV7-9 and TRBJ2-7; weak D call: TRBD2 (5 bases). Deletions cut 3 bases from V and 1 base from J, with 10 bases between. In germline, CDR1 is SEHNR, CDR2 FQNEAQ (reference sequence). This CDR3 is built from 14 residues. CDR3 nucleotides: TGTGCCAGCAGCTTCAAGAGAGGGTCCTACGAGCAGTACTTC. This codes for CASSFKRGSYEQYF.

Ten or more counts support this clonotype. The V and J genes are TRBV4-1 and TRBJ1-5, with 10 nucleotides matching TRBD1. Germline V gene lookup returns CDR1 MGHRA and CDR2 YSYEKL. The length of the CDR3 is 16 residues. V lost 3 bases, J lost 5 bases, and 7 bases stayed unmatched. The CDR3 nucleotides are TGCGCCAGCAGCCAGACCGGGACAGGGGAATATCAGCCCCAGCATTTT. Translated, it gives CASSQTGTGEYQPQHF.

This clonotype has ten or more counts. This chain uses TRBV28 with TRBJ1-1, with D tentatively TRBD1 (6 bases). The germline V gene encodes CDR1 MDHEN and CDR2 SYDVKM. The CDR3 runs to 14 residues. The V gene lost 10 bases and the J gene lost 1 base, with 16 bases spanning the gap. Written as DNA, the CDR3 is TGTGCCACCTCCCGATCGGACAGGAACACTGAAGCTTTCTTT. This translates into CATSRSDRNTEAFF.

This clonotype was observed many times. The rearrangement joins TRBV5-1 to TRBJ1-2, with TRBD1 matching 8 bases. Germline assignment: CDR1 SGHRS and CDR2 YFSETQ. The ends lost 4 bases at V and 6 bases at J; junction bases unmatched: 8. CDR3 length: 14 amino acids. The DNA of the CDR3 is TGCGCCAGCAGCGCCGGACAGGGATCCGATGGCTACACCTTC. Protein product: CASSAGQGSDGYTF.

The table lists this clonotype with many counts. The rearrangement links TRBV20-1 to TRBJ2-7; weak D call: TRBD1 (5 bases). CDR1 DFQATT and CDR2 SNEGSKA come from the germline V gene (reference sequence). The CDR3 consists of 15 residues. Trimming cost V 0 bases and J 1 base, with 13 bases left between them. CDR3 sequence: CSARDATDLSYEQYF. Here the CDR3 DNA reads TGCAGTGCTAGAGATGCGACAGACTTATCCTACGAGCAGTACTTC.

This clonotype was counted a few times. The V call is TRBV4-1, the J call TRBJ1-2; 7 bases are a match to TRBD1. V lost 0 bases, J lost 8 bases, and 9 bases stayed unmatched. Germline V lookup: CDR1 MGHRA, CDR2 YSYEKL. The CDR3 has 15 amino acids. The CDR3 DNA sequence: TGCGCCAGCAGCCAAGAATACAGGGGAGGAGTGGGCTACACCTTC. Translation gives CASSQEYRGGVGYTF.

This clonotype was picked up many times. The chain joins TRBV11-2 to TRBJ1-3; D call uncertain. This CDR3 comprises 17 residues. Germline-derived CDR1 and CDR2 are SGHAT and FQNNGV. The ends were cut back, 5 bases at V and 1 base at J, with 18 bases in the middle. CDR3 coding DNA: TGTGCCAGCAGCGCCATTGGGCGGGCGGTGTCTGGAAACACCATATATTTT. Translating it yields CASSAIGRAVSGNTIYF.

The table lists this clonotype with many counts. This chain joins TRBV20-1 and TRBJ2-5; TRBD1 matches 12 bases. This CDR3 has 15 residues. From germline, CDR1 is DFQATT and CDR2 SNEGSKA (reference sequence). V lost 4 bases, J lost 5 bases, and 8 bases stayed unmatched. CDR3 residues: CSATNRDRGQETQYF. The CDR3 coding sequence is TGCAGTGCTACAAACCGGGACAGGGGGCAGGAGACCCAGTACTTC.

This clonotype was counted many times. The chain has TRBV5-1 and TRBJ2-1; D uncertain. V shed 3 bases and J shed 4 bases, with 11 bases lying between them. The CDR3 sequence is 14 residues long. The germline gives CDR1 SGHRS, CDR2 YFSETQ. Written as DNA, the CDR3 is TGCGCCAGCAGCTCCCAGGCCGGGTACAATGAGCAGTTCTTC. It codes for CASSSQAGYNEQFF.

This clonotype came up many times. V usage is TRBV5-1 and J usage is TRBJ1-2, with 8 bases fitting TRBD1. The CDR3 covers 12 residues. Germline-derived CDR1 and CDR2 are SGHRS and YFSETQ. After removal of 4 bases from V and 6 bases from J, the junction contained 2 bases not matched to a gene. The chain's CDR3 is CASSRQGNGYTF. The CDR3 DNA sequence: TGCGCCAGCAGCCGACAGGGGAATGGCTACACCTTC.

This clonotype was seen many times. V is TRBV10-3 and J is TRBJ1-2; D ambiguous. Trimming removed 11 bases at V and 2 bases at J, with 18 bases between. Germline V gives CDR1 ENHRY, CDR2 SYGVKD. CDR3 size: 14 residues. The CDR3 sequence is CAAHSPTENYGYTF. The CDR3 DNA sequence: TGTGCCGCGCACAGTCCAACTGAGAACTATGGCTACACCTTC.

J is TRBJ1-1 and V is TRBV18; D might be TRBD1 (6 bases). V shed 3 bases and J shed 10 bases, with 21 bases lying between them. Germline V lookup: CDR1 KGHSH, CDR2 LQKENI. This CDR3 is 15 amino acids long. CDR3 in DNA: TGTGCCAGCTCACCGAGCGGGACACTAAATGTAGTAGCTTTCTTT. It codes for CASSPSGTLNVVAFF.

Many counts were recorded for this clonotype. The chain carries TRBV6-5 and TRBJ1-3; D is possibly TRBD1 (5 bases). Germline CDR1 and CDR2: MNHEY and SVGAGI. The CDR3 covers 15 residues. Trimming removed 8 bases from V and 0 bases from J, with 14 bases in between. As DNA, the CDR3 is TGTGCCAGCGGCCTCACAGGCACCTCTGGAAACACCATATATTTT. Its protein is CASGLTGTSGNTIYF.

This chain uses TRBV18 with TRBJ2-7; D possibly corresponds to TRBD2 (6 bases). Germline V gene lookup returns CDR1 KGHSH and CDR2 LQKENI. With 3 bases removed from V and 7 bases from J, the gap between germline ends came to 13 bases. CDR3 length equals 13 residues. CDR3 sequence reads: CASSPGEVSEQYF. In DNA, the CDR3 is TGTGCCAGCTCACCCGGGGAGGTATCGGAGCAGTACTTC.

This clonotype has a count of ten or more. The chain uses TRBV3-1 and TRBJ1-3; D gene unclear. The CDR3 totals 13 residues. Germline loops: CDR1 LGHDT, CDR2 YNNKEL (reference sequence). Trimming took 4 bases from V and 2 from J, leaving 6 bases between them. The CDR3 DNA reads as TGTGCCAGCAGCCTAACCGCTGGAAACACCATATATTTT. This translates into CASSLTAGNTIYF. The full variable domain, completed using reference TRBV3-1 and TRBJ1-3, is DTAVSQTPKYLVTQMGNDKSIKCEQNLGHDTMYWYKQDSKKFLKIMFSYNNKELIINETVPNRFSPKSPDKAHLNLHINSLELGDSAVYFCASSLTAGNTIYFGEGSWLTVV.

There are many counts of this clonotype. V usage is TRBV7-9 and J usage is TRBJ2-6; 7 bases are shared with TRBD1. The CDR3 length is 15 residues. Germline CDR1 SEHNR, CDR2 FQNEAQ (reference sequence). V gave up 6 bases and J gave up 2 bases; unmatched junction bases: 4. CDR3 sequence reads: CASSSTGTGANVLTF. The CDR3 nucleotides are TGTGCCAGCAGTTCGACAGGGACTGGGGCCAACGTCCTGACTTTC.

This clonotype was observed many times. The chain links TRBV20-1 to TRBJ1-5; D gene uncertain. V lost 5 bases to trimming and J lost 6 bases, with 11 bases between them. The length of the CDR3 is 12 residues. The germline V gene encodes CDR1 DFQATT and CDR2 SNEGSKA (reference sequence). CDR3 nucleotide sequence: TGCAGTGCTGGCGGCGGATTTCAGCCCCAGCATTTT. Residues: CSAGGGFQPQHF.

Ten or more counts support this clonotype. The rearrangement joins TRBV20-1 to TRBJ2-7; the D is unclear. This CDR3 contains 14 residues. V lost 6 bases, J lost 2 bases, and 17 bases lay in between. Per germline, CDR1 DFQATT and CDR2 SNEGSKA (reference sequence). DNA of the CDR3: TGCAGTGCCCTCCCTTCACTTACTACCTACGAGCAGTACTTC. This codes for CSALPSLTTYEQYF.